The source of this T cell receptor beta chain is a study of blood T cell repertoires in COVID-19. Background on the study: COVID-19 samples from acute and convalescent phases originated in the United States, Italy and Spain. T cells, B-cell-depleted T cells, or PBMCs provided the cDNA or gDNA that served as material.

Methods used by the authors: Reference gene primers were amplified, and this amplification served to estimate nucleated cell counts. Libraries were prepared by immunoSEQ multiplex PCR; TCRdb keeps only in-frame clonotypes and omits some of them. V and J calls and clone size are copied from that table; D and trimming were computed from the DNA. Of around 80,000 clones in the sample, 85% to 90% are singletons; the top ten hold around 0.6%. Trimming took off 0 bases at V and 4 bases at J, with 11 bases between the two ends. The germline V gene encodes CDR1 SGHTS and CDR2 YDEGEE. The CDR3 loop spans 15 amino acids.

The chain has TRBV5-8 and TRBJ2-1; the D gene is possibly TRBD1 (6 bases). The sample taken for sequencing was peripheral blood. This clonotype was sampled from a man between 60 and 75 years old with acute or convalescent COVID-19. In DNA form, the CDR3 reads TGTGCCAGCAGCTTGGCAGGGGCATTTTACAATGAGCAGTTCTTC. This encodes CASSLAGAFYNEQFF. The variable domain in full, with the rest retrieved from reference TRBV5-8 and TRBJ2-1, is EAGVTQSPTHLIKTRGQQATLRCSPISGHTSVYWYQQALGLGLQFLLWYDEGEERNRGNFPPRFSGRQFPNYSSELNVNALELEDSALYLCASSLAGAFYNEQFFGPGTRLTVL.